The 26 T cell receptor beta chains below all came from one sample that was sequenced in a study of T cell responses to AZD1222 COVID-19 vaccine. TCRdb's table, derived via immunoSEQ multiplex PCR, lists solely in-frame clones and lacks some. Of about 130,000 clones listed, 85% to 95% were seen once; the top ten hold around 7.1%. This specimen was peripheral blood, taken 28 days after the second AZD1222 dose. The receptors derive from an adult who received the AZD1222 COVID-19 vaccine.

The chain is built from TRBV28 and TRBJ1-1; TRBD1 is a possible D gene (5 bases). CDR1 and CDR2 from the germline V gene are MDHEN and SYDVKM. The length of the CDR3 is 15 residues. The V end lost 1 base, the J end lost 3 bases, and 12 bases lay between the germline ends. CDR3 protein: CASSLSITGYTEAFF. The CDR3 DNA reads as TGTGCCAGCAGTTTATCGATTACAGGTTACACTGAAGCTTTCTTT.

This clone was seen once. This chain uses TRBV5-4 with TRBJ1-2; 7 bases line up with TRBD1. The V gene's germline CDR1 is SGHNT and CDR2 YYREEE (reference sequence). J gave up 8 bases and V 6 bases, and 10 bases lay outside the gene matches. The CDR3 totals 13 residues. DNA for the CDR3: TGTGCCAGCACCTTAGGGGGCGCAGAAGGCTACACCTTC. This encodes CASTLGGAEGYTF.

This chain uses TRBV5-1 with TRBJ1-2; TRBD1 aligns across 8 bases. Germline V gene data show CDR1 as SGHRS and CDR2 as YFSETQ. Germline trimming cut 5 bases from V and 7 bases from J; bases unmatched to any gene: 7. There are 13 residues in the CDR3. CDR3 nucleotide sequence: TGCGCCAGCAGTGGACAGGGTATTGGTGGCTACACCTTC. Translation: CASSGQGIGGYTF.

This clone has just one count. The CDR3 bases are TGTGCCAGCAGTTACTCGGGGGTATACAATGAGCAGTTCTTC. The encoded protein is CASSYSGVYNEQFF. The chain uses TRBV6-5 and TRBJ2-1; D might be TRBD1 or TRBD2, each matching 5 bases. The CDR3 is made up of 14 amino acids. V lost 0 bases, J lost 4 bases, and 7 bases lay in between. Germline V gene data show CDR1 as MNHEY and CDR2 as SVGAGI.

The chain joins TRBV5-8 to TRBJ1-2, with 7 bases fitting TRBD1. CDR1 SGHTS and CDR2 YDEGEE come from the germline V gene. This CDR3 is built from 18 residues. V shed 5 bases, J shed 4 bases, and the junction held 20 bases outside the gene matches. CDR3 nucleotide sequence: TGTGCCAGCAGTCTTAATAGGGACAGCCCTCTCGCGAGCTATGGCTACACCTTC. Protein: CASSLNRDSPLASYGYTF.

CDR3 amino acids: CASNALAGANTGELFF. The CDR3 DNA reads as TGTGCCAGTAATGCGCTAGCGGGGGCGAACACCGGGGAGCTGTTTTTT. The chain carries TRBV19 and TRBJ2-2; 10 nucleotides align to TRBD2. CDR3 length: 16 amino acids. Germline CDR1 reads LNHDA; CDR2 reads SQIVND (reference sequence). Losses at the gene ends were 7 bases for V and 0 bases for J; bases not matched to a gene: 5.

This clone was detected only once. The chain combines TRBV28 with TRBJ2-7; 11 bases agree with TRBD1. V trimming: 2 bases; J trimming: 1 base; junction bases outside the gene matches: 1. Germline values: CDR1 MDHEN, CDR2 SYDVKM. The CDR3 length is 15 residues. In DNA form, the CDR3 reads TGTGCCAGCAGTTTAGGACAGGGGGCGTCCTACGAGCAGTACTTC. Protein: CASSLGQGASYEQYF.

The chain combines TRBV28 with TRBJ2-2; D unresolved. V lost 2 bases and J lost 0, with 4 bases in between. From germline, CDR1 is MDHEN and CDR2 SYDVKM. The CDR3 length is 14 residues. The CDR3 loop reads CASSLRTNTGELFF. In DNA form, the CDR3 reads TGTGCCAGCAGTTTACGGACGAACACCGGGGAGCTGTTTTTT.

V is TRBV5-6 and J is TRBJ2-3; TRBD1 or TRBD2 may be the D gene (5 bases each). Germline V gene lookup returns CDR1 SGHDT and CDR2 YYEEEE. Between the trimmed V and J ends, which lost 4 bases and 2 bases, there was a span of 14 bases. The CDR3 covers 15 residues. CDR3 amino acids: CASSLRRDLTDTQYF. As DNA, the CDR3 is TGTGCCAGCAGCCTCCGCCGGGACCTCACAGATACGCAGTATTTT. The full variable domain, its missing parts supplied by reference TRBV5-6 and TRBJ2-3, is DAGVTQSPTHLIKTRGQQVTLRCSPKSGHDTVSWYQQALGQGPQFIFQYYEEEERQRGNFPDRFSGHQFPNYSSELNVNALLLGDSALYLCASSLRRDLTDTQYFGPGTRLTVL.

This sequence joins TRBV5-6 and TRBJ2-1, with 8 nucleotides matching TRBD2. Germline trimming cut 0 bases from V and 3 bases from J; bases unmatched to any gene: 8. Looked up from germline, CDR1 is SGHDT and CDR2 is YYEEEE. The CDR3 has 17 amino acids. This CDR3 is CASSLASIAGHYNEQFF. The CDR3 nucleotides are TGTGCCAGCAGCTTGGCGTCAATAGCGGGACACTACAATGAGCAGTTCTTC.

The CDR3 nucleotides are TGTGCCTGGAGGGCCTCCGGCTACGAGCAGTACTTC. This translates into CAWRASGYEQYF. V and J are TRBV30 and TRBJ2-7; the D is unclear. This CDR3 is built from 12 residues. Germline lookup yields CDR1 GTSNPN and CDR2 SVGIG (reference sequence). Trimming took off 3 bases at V and 3 bases at J, with 9 bases between the two ends.

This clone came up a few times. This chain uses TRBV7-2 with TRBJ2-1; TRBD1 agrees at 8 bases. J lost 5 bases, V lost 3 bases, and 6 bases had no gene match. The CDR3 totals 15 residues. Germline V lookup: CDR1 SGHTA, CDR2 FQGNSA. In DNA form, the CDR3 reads TGTGCCAGCAGCTTCTGGACAGGGATTAACAATGAGCAGTTCTTC. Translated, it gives CASSFWTGINNEQFF.

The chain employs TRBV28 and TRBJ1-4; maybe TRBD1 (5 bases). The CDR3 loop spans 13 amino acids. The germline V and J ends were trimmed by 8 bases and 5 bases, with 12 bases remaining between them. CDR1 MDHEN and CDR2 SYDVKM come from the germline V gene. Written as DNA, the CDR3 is TGTGCCAGCGTGCTCGCAGGGAATGAAAAACTGTTTTTT. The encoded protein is CASVLAGNEKLFF.

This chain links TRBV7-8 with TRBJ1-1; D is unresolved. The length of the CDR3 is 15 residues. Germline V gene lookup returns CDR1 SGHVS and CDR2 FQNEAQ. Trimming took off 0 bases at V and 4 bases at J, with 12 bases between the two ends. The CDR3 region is CASSLASPLPTEAFF. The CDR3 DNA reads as TGTGCCAGCAGCTTAGCCTCGCCGTTACCCACTGAAGCTTTCTTT.

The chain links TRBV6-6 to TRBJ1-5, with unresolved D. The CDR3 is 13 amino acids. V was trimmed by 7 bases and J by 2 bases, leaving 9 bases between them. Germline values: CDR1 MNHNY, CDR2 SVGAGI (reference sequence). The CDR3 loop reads CASNSQGNQPQHF. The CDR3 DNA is TGTGCCAGCAATTCGCAGGGCAATCAGCCCCAGCATTTT.

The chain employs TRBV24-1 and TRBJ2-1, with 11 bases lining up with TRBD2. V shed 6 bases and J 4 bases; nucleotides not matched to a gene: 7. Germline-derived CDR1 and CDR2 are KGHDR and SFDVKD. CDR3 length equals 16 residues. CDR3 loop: CATSSSGGVEYNEQFF. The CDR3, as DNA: TGTGCCACCAGTAGTAGCGGGGGGGTAGAATACAATGAGCAGTTCTTC.

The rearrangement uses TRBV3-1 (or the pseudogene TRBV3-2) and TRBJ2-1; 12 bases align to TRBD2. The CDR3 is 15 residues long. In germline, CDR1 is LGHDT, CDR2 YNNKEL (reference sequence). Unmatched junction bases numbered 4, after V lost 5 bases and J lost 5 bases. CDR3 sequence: CASSTTSGGNNEQFF. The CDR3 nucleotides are TGTGCCAGCAGCACGACTAGCGGGGGTAACAATGAGCAGTTCTTC.

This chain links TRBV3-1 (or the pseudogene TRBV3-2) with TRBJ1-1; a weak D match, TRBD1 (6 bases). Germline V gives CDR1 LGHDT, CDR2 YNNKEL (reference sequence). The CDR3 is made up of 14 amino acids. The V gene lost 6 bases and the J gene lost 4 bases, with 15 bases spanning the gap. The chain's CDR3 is CASRQGPTTTEAFF. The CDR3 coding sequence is TGTGCCAGCAGACAGGGACCGACGACCACTGAAGCTTTCTTT.

The DNA for the CDR3 is TGTGCCAGCAGCAAGGGACAGCACACTGAAGCTTTCTTT. This encodes CASSKGQHTEAFF. The chain combines TRBV6-5 with TRBJ1-1; TRBD1 matches 7 bases. This CDR3 spans 13 amino acids. Per the germline V gene, CDR1 is MNHEY and CDR2 is SVGAGI. The trim removed 6 bases at V and 3 bases at J, leaving 4 bases unmatched.

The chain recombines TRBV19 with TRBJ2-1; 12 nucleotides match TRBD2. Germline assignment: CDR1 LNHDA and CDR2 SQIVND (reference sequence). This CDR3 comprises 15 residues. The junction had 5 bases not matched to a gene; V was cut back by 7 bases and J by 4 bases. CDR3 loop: CASNGGTSGYNEQFF. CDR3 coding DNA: TGTGCCAGTAATGGTGGGACTAGCGGGTACAATGAGCAGTTCTTC.

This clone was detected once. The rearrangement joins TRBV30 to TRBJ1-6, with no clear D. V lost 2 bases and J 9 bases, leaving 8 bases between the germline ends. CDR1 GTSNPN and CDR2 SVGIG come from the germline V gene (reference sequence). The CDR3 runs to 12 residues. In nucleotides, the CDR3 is TGTGCCTGGAGTCCCATGAGTTCACCCCTCCACTTT. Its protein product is CAWSPMSSPLHF.

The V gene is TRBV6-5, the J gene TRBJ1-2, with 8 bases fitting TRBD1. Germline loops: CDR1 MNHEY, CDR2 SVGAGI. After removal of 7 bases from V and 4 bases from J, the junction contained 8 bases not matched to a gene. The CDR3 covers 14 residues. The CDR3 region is CASKLGQDFYGYTF. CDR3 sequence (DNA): TGTGCCAGCAAGTTGGGACAGGACTTCTATGGCTACACCTTC.

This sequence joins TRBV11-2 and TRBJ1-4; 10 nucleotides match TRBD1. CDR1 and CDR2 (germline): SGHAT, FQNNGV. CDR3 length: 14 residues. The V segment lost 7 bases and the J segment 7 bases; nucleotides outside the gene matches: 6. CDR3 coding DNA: TGTGCCAGCACCCTGGACAGGGGGTCTGAAAAACTGTTTTTT. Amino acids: CASTLDRGSEKLFF.

The CDR3 DNA follows: TGTGCCACCAGTGACACCCCGAACAGGGGACCGGCCTACAATGAGCAGTTCTTC. As protein: CATSDTPNRGPAYNEQFF. The chain recombines TRBV24-1 with TRBJ2-1, with 7 bases aligning to TRBD1. The CDR3 consists of 18 residues. The trim removed 4 bases at V and 2 bases at J, leaving 13 bases unmatched. Germline CDR1 is KGHDR and CDR2 is SFDVKD.

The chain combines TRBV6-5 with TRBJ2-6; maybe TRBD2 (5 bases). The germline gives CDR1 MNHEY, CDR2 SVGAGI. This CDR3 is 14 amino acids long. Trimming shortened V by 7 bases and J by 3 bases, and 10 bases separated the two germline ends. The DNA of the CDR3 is TGTGCCAGCAACGAGGGAGATGGGGCCAACGTCCTGACTTTC. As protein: CASNEGDGANVLTF.

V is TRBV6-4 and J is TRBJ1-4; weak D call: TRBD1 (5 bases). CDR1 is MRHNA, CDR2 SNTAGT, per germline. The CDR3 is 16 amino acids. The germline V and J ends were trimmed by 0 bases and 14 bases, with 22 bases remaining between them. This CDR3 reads CASSDSTEQGWGGLFF. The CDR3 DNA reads TGTGCCAGCAGTGACTCTACTGAGCAGGGATGGGGAGGGCTGTTTTTT.